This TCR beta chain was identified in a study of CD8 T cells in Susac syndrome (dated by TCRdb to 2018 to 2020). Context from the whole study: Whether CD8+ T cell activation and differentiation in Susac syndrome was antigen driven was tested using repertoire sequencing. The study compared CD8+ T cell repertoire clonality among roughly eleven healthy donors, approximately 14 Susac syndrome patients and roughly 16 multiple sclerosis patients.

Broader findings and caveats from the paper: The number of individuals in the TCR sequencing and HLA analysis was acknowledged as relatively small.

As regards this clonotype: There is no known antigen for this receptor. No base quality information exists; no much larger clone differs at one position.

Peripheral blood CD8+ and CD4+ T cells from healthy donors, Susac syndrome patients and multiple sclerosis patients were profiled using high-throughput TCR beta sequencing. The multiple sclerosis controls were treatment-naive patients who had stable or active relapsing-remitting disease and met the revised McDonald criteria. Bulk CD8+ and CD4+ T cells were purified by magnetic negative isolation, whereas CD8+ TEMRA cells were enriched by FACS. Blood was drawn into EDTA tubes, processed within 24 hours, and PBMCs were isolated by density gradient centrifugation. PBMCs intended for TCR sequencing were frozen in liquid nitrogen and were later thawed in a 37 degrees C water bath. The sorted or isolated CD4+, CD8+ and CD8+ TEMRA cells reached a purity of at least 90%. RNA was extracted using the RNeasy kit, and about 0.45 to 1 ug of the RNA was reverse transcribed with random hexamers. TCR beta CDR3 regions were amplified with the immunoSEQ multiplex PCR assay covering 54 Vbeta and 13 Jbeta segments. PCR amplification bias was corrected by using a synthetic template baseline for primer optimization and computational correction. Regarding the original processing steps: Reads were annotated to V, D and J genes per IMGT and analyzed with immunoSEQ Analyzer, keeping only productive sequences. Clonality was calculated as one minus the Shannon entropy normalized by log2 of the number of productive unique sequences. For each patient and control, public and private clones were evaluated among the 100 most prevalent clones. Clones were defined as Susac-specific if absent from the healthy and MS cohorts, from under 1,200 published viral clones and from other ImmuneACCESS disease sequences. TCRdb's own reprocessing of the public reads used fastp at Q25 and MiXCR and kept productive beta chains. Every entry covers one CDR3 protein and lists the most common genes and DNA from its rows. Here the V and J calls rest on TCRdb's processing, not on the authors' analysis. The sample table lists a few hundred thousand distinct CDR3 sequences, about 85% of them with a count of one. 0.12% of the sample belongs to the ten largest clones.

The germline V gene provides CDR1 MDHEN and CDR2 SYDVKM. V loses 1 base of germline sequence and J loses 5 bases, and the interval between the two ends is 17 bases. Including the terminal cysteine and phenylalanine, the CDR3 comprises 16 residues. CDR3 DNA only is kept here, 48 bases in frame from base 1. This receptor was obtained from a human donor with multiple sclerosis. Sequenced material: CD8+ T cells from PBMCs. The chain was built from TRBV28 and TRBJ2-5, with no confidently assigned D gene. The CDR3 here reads CASSLFGLRNSETQYF. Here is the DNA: TGTGCCAGCAGTTTATTTGGGTTGCGTAATTCGGAGACCCAGTACTTC.